These 28 T cell receptor beta chains originate from one sample sequenced in a study of PD-1 blockade in classical Hodgkin lymphoma. Generated by immunoSEQ multiplex PCR, the TCRdb table keeps only in-frame clones and is missing some. The profile covers about 13,000 clones, with roughly 78% appearing a single time and under 30% taken by the ten largest. All trial patients relapsed after autologous stem cell transplantation. Sequences were derived from peripheral blood mononuclear cells (PBMCs), sampled at baseline. The source is a human donor with classical Hodgkin lymphoma.

This chain connects TRBV2 to TRBJ2-3, with 9 bases aligning to TRBD1. This CDR3 is 14 amino acids long. V lost 6 bases and J lost 4; bases outside the gene matches: 5. Per the germline V gene, CDR1 is SNHLY and CDR2 is FYNNEI. The CDR3 loop reads CASSRDREADTQYF. As DNA, the CDR3 is TGTGCCAGCAGCCGGGACAGGGAGGCAGATACGCAGTATTTT. Based on the CDR3 plus reference TRBV2 and TRBJ2-3, the full variable domain is EPEVTQTPSHQVTQMGQEVILRCVPISNHLYFYWYRQILGQKVEFLVSFYNNEISEKSEIFDDQFSVERPDGSNFTLKIRSTKLEDSAMYFCASSRDREADTQYFGPGTRLTVL.

The table lists this clone with a few counts. The CDR3 spells CASRGSGANVLTF. The CDR3 DNA is TGTGCCAGCAGGGGCTCTGGGGCCAACGTCCTGACTTTC. The V and J genes are TRBV9 and TRBJ2-6; D is uncertain. V shed 5 bases and J shed 0 bases, with 3 bases lying between them. The CDR3 totals 13 residues. The germline CDR1 and CDR2 sequences are SGDLS and YYNGEE.

This clone was counted once. The V call is TRBV30, the J call TRBJ2-1; 10 bases line up with TRBD2. CDR1 is GTSNPN and CDR2 is SVGIG in the germline V gene (reference sequence). Germline trimming cut 2 bases from V and 1 base from J; bases unmatched to any gene: 8. The CDR3 is 17 residues long. The DNA for the CDR3 is TGTGCCTGGAGTAGGGCTAGGACTAGCGGTTCCTACAATGAGCAGTTCTTC. Protein sequence: CAWSRARTSGSYNEQFF.

This clone was found once. The J gene is TRBJ1-5, the V gene TRBV6-6; D uncertain. This CDR3 is built from 13 residues. The germline CDR1 and CDR2 sequences are MNHNY and SVGAGI (reference sequence). Trimming shortened V by 3 bases and J by 5 bases, and 8 bases separated the two germline ends. DNA for the CDR3: TGTGCCAGCAGTTATATTTTGTATCAGCCCCAGCATTTT. This encodes CASSYILYQPQHF.

The V gene is TRBV18, the J gene TRBJ2-2; possible D gene TRBD2, 6 bases. V was pared by 3 bases and J by 1 base, with 15 bases between. The CDR3 runs to 17 residues. Germline V gene sequence: CDR1 KGHSH, CDR2 LQKENI. CDR3 in amino acids: CASSPLPLARNTGELFF. The CDR3 bases are TGTGCCAGCTCACCGCTACCCCTAGCGAGGAACACCGGGGAGCTGTTTTTT.

CDR3 in amino acids: CASSPKAGVSYEQYF. As DNA, the CDR3 is TGCGCCAGCAGCCCGAAAGCGGGAGTATCCTACGAGCAGTACTTC. The chain couples TRBV4-1 to TRBJ2-7, with 8 bases lining up with TRBD2. The CDR3 extends over 15 amino acids. Unmatched junction bases numbered 6, after V lost 4 bases and J lost 1 base. CDR1 is MGHRA and CDR2 is YSYEKL in the germline V gene.

This clone was found a few times. J is TRBJ2-1 and V is TRBV2; possibly TRBD1 for D (5 bases). Germline lookup yields CDR1 SNHLY and CDR2 FYNNEI. Trimming stripped 9 bases from V and 6 bases from J, with 12 bases between. The length of the CDR3 is 12 residues. The CDR3 region has the DNA TGTGCCAGAGGCAGGGTTCGCAATGAGCAGTTCTTC. As protein: CARGRVRNEQFF.

V and J are TRBV19 and TRBJ1-1; possibly TRBD1 for D (5 bases). V lost 7 bases and J 3 bases, leaving 12 bases between the germline ends. Germline V gene lookup returns CDR1 LNHDA and CDR2 SQIVND (reference sequence). The CDR3 is 13 residues long. The CDR3 nucleotides are TGTGCCAGTAACCTCGGGGACTACACTGAAGCTTTCTTT. Amino acids: CASNLGDYTEAFF.

The chain uses TRBV7-8 and TRBJ2-1; D is unclear. Germline lookup yields CDR1 SGHVS and CDR2 FQNEAQ. The germline V and J ends were trimmed by 5 bases and 3 bases, with 14 bases remaining between them. This CDR3 comprises 15 residues. This chain's CDR3 is CASSRVQNIYNEQFF. In nucleotides, the CDR3 is TGTGCCAGCAGCCGAGTGCAGAATATCTACAATGAGCAGTTCTTC.

The rearrangement joins TRBV30 to TRBJ2-7; 11 bases agree with TRBD2. V gave up 0 bases and J gave up 2 bases; unmatched junction bases: 12. Germline V gene data show CDR1 as GTSNPN and CDR2 as SVGIG (reference sequence). The CDR3 spans 18 residues. The CDR3 sequence: CAWSVPGVAGGPAYEQYF. The CDR3, as DNA: TGTGCCTGGAGTGTACCTGGGGTAGCGGGGGGGCCTGCCTACGAGCAGTACTTC.

The genes are TRBV2 and TRBJ1-2; 8 bases are shared with TRBD1. Germline loops: CDR1 SNHLY, CDR2 FYNNEI. The ends lost 9 bases at V and 1 base at J; junction bases unmatched: 4. The CDR3 has 13 residues. As DNA, the CDR3 is TGTGCCAGTCCTACAGGGGGTAACTATGGCTACACCTTC. It yields the protein CASPTGGNYGYTF.

A single count supports this clone. The CDR3 DNA follows: TGTGCCACCAGCAGAGATCGAGGAGACACCGGGGAGCTGTTTTTT. Its translation: CATSRDRGDTGELFF. The chain carries TRBV15 and TRBJ2-2; D remains unclear. The CDR3 loop spans 15 amino acids. Trimming shortened V by 0 bases and J by 3 bases, and 8 bases separated the two germline ends. Germline CDR1 is LNHNV and CDR2 is YYDKDF (reference sequence). Supplemented by reference TRBV15 and TRBJ2-2, the full variable domain reads DAMVIQNPRYQVTQFGKPVTLSCSQTLNHNVMYWYQQKSSQAPKLLFHYYDKDFNNEADTPDNFQSRRPNTSFCFLDIRSPGLGDTAMYLCATSRDRGDTGELFFGEGSRLTVL.

Only one count was recorded for this clone. V and J are TRBV6-5 and TRBJ2-5; TRBD1 might be the D (6 bases). The length of the CDR3 is 14 residues. V was trimmed by 3 bases and J by 5 bases, leaving 13 bases between them. Per the germline V gene, CDR1 is MNHEY and CDR2 is SVGAGI. The CDR3 coding sequence is TGTGCCAGCAGTTATGGGACACCAGGCGAGACCCAGTACTTC. This sequence encodes CASSYGTPGETQYF.

The chain joins TRBV27 to TRBJ1-4; no reliable D call. V shed 2 bases and J shed 5 bases, with 12 bases lying between them. CDR3 length: 15 amino acids. Germline lookup yields CDR1 MNHEY and CDR2 SMNVEV (reference sequence). CDR3 region: CASSLRAILNEKLFF. The DNA of the CDR3 is TGTGCCAGCAGTTTAAGAGCGATCTTAAATGAAAAACTGTTTTTT.

V is TRBV5-1 and J is TRBJ2-3; TRBD1 matches 10 bases. This CDR3 region has 15 residues. V shed 3 bases and J 3 bases; nucleotides not matched to a gene: 4. The germline gives CDR1 SGHRS, CDR2 YFSETQ. CDR3 sequence: CASSSGTGVTDTQYF. The CDR3 DNA sequence: TGCGCCAGCAGCTCCGGGACAGGGGTGACAGATACGCAGTATTTT.

The rearrangement uses TRBV7-9 and TRBJ2-7, with D possibly matching TRBD1 (5 bases). The CDR3 loop spans 13 amino acids. V gave up 8 bases and J gave up 0 bases, with 11 bases separating them. Per the germline V gene, CDR1 is SEHNR and CDR2 is FQNEAQ (reference sequence). The CDR3 DNA sequence: TGTGCCAGCGACACAGGTAGCTCCTACGAGCAGTACTTC. This gives the protein CASDTGSSYEQYF.

The rearrangement joins TRBV29-1 to TRBJ2-1; maybe TRBD2 (6 bases). Trimming shortened V by 4 bases and J by 4 bases, and 14 bases separated the two germline ends. The CDR3 length is 14 residues. Germline V gene data show CDR1 as SQVTM and CDR2 as ANQGSEA. The CDR3 is CSVALGSGYNEQFF. CDR3 DNA: TGCAGCGTTGCTCTGGGTAGCGGTTACAATGAGCAGTTCTTC.

This chain links TRBV4-3 with TRBJ1-5; a possible D gene is TRBD1 (5 bases). Germline assignment: CDR1 LGHNA and CDR2 YSLEER. Trimming removed 0 bases at V and 11 bases at J, with 11 bases between. This CDR3 has 13 residues. CDR3 in DNA: TGCGCCAGCAGCCAAGAGAGAGGACACACCCAGCATTTT. This translates into CASSQERGHTQHF.

The chain couples TRBV4-1 to TRBJ2-3; weak D call: TRBD2 (7 bases). There are 17 residues in the CDR3. Trimming stripped 0 bases from V and 5 bases from J, with 18 bases between. Germline V CDR1 and CDR2: MGHRA, YSYEKL. CDR3 residues: CASSQEGRDGGLDTQYF. As DNA, the CDR3 is TGCGCCAGCAGCCAAGAAGGGAGGGATGGGGGCTTAGATACGCAGTATTTT.

The chain employs TRBV10-3 and TRBJ2-6; TRBD1 matches 7 bases. Trimming at V came to 5 bases and at J to 3 bases, leaving 7 bases not matched to a gene. Per the germline V gene, CDR1 is ENHRY and CDR2 is SYGVKD. This CDR3 contains 16 residues. CDR3 protein: CAISPGTDFGANVLTF. The CDR3 DNA follows: TGTGCCATCAGTCCCGGGACAGACTTTGGGGCCAACGTCCTGACTTTC.

The chain has TRBV5-1 and TRBJ2-7; D assignment may be TRBD1 or TRBD2 (5 bases each). This CDR3 is built from 15 residues. Germline V CDR1 and CDR2: SGHRS, YFSETQ. V shed 2 bases and J shed 3 bases, with 15 bases lying between them. The CDR3 bases are TGCGCCAGCAGCTTTGGAGAGGGGCAGGTCTACGAGCAGTACGTC. Translating it yields CASSFGEGQVYEQYV.

This chain connects TRBV11-2 to TRBJ2-1, with D maybe TRBD2 (7 bases). The CDR3 sequence is 15 residues long. In germline, CDR1 is SGHAT, CDR2 FQNNGV. With 3 bases removed from V and 7 bases from J, the gap between germline ends came to 16 bases. The CDR3 protein is CASSFGGGAINEQFF. DNA of the CDR3: TGTGCCAGCAGCTTCGGAGGGGGGGCCATTAATGAGCAGTTCTTC. Complete variable domain (other parts from reference TRBV11-2 and TRBJ2-1): EAGVAQSPRYKIIEKRQSVAFWCNPISGHATLYWYQQILGQGPKLLIQFQNNGVVDDSQLPKDRFSAERLKGVDSTLKIQPAKLEDSAVYLCASSFGGGAINEQFFGPGTRLTVL.

The V call is TRBV6-5, the J call TRBJ2-2; TRBD2 matches 8 bases. V trimming: 7 bases; J trimming: 5 bases; junction bases outside the gene matches: 9. The CDR3 contains 15 residues. From germline, CDR1 is MNHEY and CDR2 SVGAGI. CDR3 amino acids: CASIAPGLETGELFF. In DNA form, the CDR3 reads TGTGCCAGCATCGCACCGGGACTAGAAACCGGGGAGCTGTTTTTT.

This clone showed up just once. The chain couples TRBV28 to TRBJ1-4; no definite D call. V was cut by 4 bases and J by 2 bases, with 14 bases left in between. The CDR3 has 16 residues. Germline CDR1 reads MDHEN; CDR2 reads SYDVKM. The CDR3 coding sequence is TGTGCCAGCAGTTCCCCCGGGGAGGGCACTAATGAAAAACTGTTTTTT. Encoded protein: CASSSPGEGTNEKLFF.

The chain carries TRBV4-1 and TRBJ1-5, with a possible D match to TRBD1 (6 bases). The CDR3 consists of 15 residues. The V gene lost 1 base and the J gene lost 3 bases, with 10 bases spanning the gap. Germline loops: CDR1 MGHRA, CDR2 YSYEKL. CDR3 protein: CASSQVRGDNQPQHF. Written as DNA, the CDR3 is TGCGCCAGCAGCCAAGTCAGGGGTGACAATCAGCCCCAGCATTTT.

This chain links TRBV30 with TRBJ2-7, with D uncertain. Germline V gene lookup returns CDR1 GTSNPN and CDR2 SVGIG (reference sequence). V was shortened by 4 bases and J by 3 bases, with 7 bases between the two germline ends. This CDR3 has 11 residues. CDR3 region: CAWTNSYEQYF. CDR3 bases: TGTGCCTGGACTAACAGCTACGAGCAGTACTTC.

The V call is TRBV9, the J call TRBJ2-7; D is undetermined. CDR1 is SGDLS, CDR2 YYNGEE, per germline. V lost 3 bases, J lost 2 bases, and 12 bases lay in between. This CDR3 contains 14 residues. DNA of the CDR3: TGTGCCAGCAGCGCAGGACGAGGACCCTACGAGCAGTACGTC. Its translation: CASSAGRGPYEQYV.

CDR3: CASSTWTGSEQYF. Here the CDR3 DNA reads TGCGCCAGCAGCACCTGGACAGGGTCCGAGCAGTACTTC. This chain uses TRBV5-1 with TRBJ2-7; the match to TRBD1 covers 8 bases. Germline V gene data show CDR1 as SGHRS and CDR2 as YFSETQ. The V and J ends lost 4 bases and 6 bases, in that order; junction bases with no gene match: 6. This CDR3 has 13 amino acids.